This T cell receptor (beta chain) was profiled in a study of identical twins. Whole-study results and caveats: Cord blood beta clonotypes present at high abundance carried fewer insertions; no such pattern appeared in memory repertoires. Excess low generation probability was seen in twin-shared out-of-frame alpha sequences.

This clonotype was detected a few times. The antigen is unknown. Healthy Caucasians alone served as donors. Each CDR3 protein gets one entry after TCRdb re-called the 5' RACE reads with MiXCR. The table records 450,000 or so distinct CDR3 sequences, approximately 15% of them present only once. The germline V gene has CDR1 MNHEY and CDR2 SMNVEV (reference sequence). V was clipped by 8 bases and J by 1 base, with 11 bases between them. CDR3 length: 14 residues. These records were also assigned to another study, of yellow fever vaccine responses in identical twins.

The sequencing input was CD4+ T cells sorted from blood. This sequence originates from a young woman in good health. The V and J genes are TRBV27 and TRBJ2-2; D is unclear. The CDR3 region has the DNA TGTGCCAGCCGATCTAGGAGGAACACCGGGGAGCTGTTTTTT. Amino acid sequence: CASRSRRNTGELFF.